These 3 T cell receptor beta chains were sequenced from one sample in a study of cytomegalovirus exposure and HLA in healthy donors. The PCR was carried out with 60 Vbeta primers and 13 Jbeta primers. Here immunoSEQ multiplex PCR was the method, and the copy in TCRdb shows in-frame clones only, minus some. The table lists 90,000 to 140,000 clones, roughly 79% of them singletons. Sequenced: PBMCs. These receptors were obtained from a man aged 40-49 years in good health and CMV-seronegative.

The chain is built from TRBV10-1 and TRBJ2-1; D gene unclear. Germline CDR1 WNHNN, CDR2 SYGVQD (reference sequence). This CDR3 region has 16 residues. V was clipped by 2 bases and J by 0 bases, with 11 bases between them. This CDR3 reads CASSETDLSSYNEQFF. The CDR3 bases are TGCGCCAGCAGTGAGACTGACTTGAGCTCCTACAATGAGCAGTTCTTC.

The CDR3 loop is CASSDTVDRGHEQFF. As DNA, the CDR3 is TGTGCCAGCAGCGACACGGTGGACAGGGGCCATGAGCAGTTCTTC. V and J are TRBV7-9 and TRBJ2-1; 9 bases match TRBD1. This CDR3 spans 15 amino acids. Germline V CDR1 and CDR2: SEHNR, FQNEAQ (reference sequence). J was trimmed by 8 bases and V by 5 bases; bases with no gene match: 10.

In this sample, this clone turned up a few times. The chain is built from TRBV11-3 and TRBJ1-2; D might be TRBD1 (5 bases). V was trimmed by 5 bases and J by 7 bases, leaving 11 bases between them. Germline lookup yields CDR1 SGHNT and CDR2 YENEEA. There are 12 residues in the CDR3. The CDR3 DNA follows: TGTGCCAGCAGCCTGGGGGGGACTGGCTACACCTTC. This codes for CASSLGGTGYTF.